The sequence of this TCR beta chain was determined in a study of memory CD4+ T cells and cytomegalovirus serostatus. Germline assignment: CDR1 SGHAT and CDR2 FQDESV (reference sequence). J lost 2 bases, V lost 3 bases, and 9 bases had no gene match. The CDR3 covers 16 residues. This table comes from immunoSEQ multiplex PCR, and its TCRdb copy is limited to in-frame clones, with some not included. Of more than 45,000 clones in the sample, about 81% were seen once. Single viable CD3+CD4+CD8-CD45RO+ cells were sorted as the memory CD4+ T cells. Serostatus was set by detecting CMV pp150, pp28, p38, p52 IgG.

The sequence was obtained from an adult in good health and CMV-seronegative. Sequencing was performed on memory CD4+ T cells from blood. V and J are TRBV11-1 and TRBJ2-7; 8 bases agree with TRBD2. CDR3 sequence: CASSFGRREDPYEQYF. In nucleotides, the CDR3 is TGTGCCAGCAGCTTCGGGCGGCGGGAGGATCCCTACGAGCAGTACTTC. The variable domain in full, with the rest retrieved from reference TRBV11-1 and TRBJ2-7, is EAEVAQSPRYKITEKSQAVAFWCDPISGHATLYWYRQILGQGPELLVQFQDESVVDDSQLPKDRFSAERLKGVDSTLKIQPAELGDSAMYLCASSFGRREDPYEQYFGPGTRLTVT.